One sample yielded the 32 T cell receptor beta chains listed below, sequenced in a study of T-cell memory formation after mild COVID-19 (dated by TCRdb to the early 2020s). Libraries were constructed by 5' RACE. The data were produced on an Illumina NovaSeq 6000. Through fastp at Q25 and MiXCR, TCRdb rebuilt clones from the public reads, retaining in-frame beta chains. Rows merge per CDR3 protein into single entries with the most common DNA and genes. The sample table shows fewer than 650,000 distinct CDR3 sequences, and approximately 15% are seen once. The leading ten clones occupy roughly 8.2% of the sample. Sequenced sample: PBMCs or a T cell subset sorted from them (not recorded which). These receptors all stem from an adult woman who had mild COVID-19 (a few samples of this study predate the infection). The sample titles of this study are shuffled in the database, so cell type and time point are left out; the donor was told from shared clones.

The J gene is TRBJ2-1, the V gene TRBV11-2, with D perhaps assigned TRBD1 or TRBD2 (5 bases each). The CDR3 is made up of 13 amino acids. Trimming took off 5 bases at V and 9 bases at J, with 14 bases between the two ends. CDR1 is SGHAT, CDR2 FQNNGV, per germline. Here the CDR3 DNA reads TGTGCCAGCAGCATCGACCCCGGGGCTGAGCAGTTCTTC. Encoded protein: CASSIDPGAEQFF.

For the CDR3, the DNA is TGCGCCAGCAGCCAAGATTCCGGGAGGGGGTACGAGCAGTACTTC. Its protein is CASSQDSGRGYEQYF. The rearrangement joins TRBV4-3 to TRBJ2-7, with 8 bases identical to TRBD2. V gave up 0 bases and J gave up 4 bases; unmatched junction bases: 5. The CDR3 has 15 residues. CDR1 and CDR2 from the germline V gene are LGHNA and YSLEER.

This clonotype came up a few times. The gene calls are TRBV7-9 and TRBJ1-2; the match to TRBD1 covers 7 bases. CDR1 SEHNR and CDR2 FQNEAQ come from the germline V gene (reference sequence). This CDR3 is built from 15 residues. Trimming cost V 5 bases and J 2 bases; bases outside gene matches: 8. CDR3 coding DNA: TGTGCCAGCAGCCGAGGGACAGAAACAAACTATGGCTACACCTTC. The encoded protein is CASSRGTETNYGYTF.

This chain joins TRBV5-1 and TRBJ2-4; D perhaps matches TRBD1 (5 bases). Germline V gene sequence: CDR1 SGHRS, CDR2 YFSETQ. The CDR3 contains 11 residues. Trimming cost V 4 bases and J 8 bases, with 7 bases left between them. The CDR3 loop reads CASSVGDIQYF. The DNA for the CDR3 is TGCGCCAGCAGCGTAGGGGACATTCAGTACTTC.

This clonotype occurred many times. J is TRBJ1-1 and V is TRBV5-5, with D possibly TRBD1 on 5 matching bases. V was trimmed by 4 bases and J by 1 base, leaving 11 bases between them. Germline lookup yields CDR1 SGHKS and CDR2 YYEKEE (reference sequence). The CDR3 totals 14 residues. The CDR3 DNA reads as TGTGCCAGCAGCAAGCAGAGGGGGAACACTGAAGCTTTCTTT. It encodes CASSKQRGNTEAFF.

This chain uses TRBV6-5 with TRBJ2-7, with 8 bases that match TRBD1. V dropped 0 bases and J dropped 3; count of bases not matched to a gene: 4. This CDR3 has 15 amino acids. The germline V gene encodes CDR1 MNHEY and CDR2 SVGAGI. In DNA, the CDR3 is TGTGCCAGCAGTTACTCGGGACAGGCGGACTACGAGCAGTACTTC. It translates to CASSYSGQADYEQYF.

This clonotype was recorded a few times. This rearrangement joins TRBV23-1 to TRBJ1-5; 9 bases map to TRBD1. TRBV23-1 counts as an open reading frame of uncertain function. The CDR3 runs to 21 residues. V lost 0 bases and J lost 4; bases outside the gene matches: 19. CDR3 protein: CASSQSPAPQGARELNQPQHF. The CDR3 DNA is TGCGCCAGCAGTCAATCGCCCGCACCACAGGGGGCGCGGGAGCTAAATCAGCCCCAGCATTTT.

This chain links TRBV5-1 with TRBJ2-5, with D perhaps matching TRBD2 (7 bases). This CDR3 is built from 17 residues. The V and J ends lost 4 bases and 0 bases respectively, with 19 bases between them. Germline CDR1 SGHRS, CDR2 YFSETQ. The DNA of the CDR3 is TGCGCCAGCAGCCCGGGCGGGGGCGGGACGTACCAAGAGACCCAGTACTTC. The encoded protein is CASSPGGGGTYQETQYF.

The J gene is TRBJ2-3, the V gene TRBV21-1; TRBD2 is the table's D call, not checked against the DNA. TRBV21-1 is termed a pseudogene. This CDR3 contains 17 residues. The CDR3: CASSVEGLAGDPDTQYF. CDR3 coding DNA: TGTGCCAGCAGCGTTGAAGGACTAGCGGGAGACCCCGATACGCAGTATTTT.

This clonotype has just a few counts. CDR3 protein: CASSQGLAGFMTQYF. CDR3 coding DNA: TGTGCCAGCAGCCAAGGACTAGCGGGGTTCATGACCCAGTACTTC. This chain uses TRBV3-1 with TRBJ2-5; 11 bases fit TRBD2. The CDR3 is made up of 15 amino acids. Trimming took 1 base from V and 7 from J; bases not matched to a gene: 5. Germline CDR1 and CDR2: LGHDT and YNNKEL (reference sequence).

This clonotype was counted a few times. The chain recombines TRBV7-9 with TRBJ2-7, with D unresolved. Trimming stripped 5 bases from V and 2 bases from J, with 19 bases between. The CDR3 is 16 residues long. Germline V gene lookup returns CDR1 SEHNR and CDR2 FQNEAQ (reference sequence). The CDR3 is CASSPPTPHLTYEQYF. The CDR3 coding sequence is TGTGCCAGCAGCCCGCCGACTCCACACCTTACCTACGAGCAGTACTTC.

This clonotype showed up just a few times. This chain uses TRBV5-1 with TRBJ2-7, with a possible D match to TRBD1 (5 bases). Trimming removed 0 bases from V and 2 bases from J, with 9 bases in between. The CDR3 consists of 14 residues. The germline V gene encodes CDR1 SGHRS and CDR2 YFSETQ. The CDR3 loop reads CASSLGTITYEQYF. Here the CDR3 DNA reads TGCGCCAGCAGCTTGGGGACAATAACCTACGAGCAGTACTTC.

Only a few counts were recorded for this clonotype. The V call is TRBV29-1, the J call TRBJ1-2, with 10 nucleotides matching TRBD1. This CDR3 is built from 14 residues. Germline CDR1 SQVTM, CDR2 ANQGSEA. Trimming removed 6 bases from V and 6 bases from J; junction bases left unmatched: 10. The CDR3, as DNA: TGCAGCGTCCACACCTGGACAGGGGGTGATGGCTACACCTTC. The encoded protein is CSVHTWTGGDGYTF.

V and J are TRBV27 and TRBJ1-1; 8 bases map to TRBD1. The CDR3 spans 13 residues. From germline, CDR1 is MNHEY and CDR2 SMNVEV (reference sequence). Unmatched junction bases numbered 7, after V lost 5 bases and J lost 8 bases. CDR3 sequence: CASSPDRAIEAFF. CDR3 DNA: TGTGCCAGCAGTCCGGACAGGGCGATCGAAGCTTTCTTT.

The gene calls are TRBV7-9 and TRBJ1-2, with D hard to call. Trimming shortened V by 2 bases and J by 0 bases, and 13 bases separated the two germline ends. This CDR3 region has 16 residues. Germline CDR1 is SEHNR and CDR2 is FQNEAQ (reference sequence). The CDR3 region is CASSLPKGGANYGYTF. Written as DNA, the CDR3 is TGTGCCAGCAGCTTACCCAAGGGCGGCGCTAACTATGGCTACACCTTC. The complete variable domain, with remaining parts taken from reference TRBV7-9 and TRBJ1-2, reads DTGVSQNPRHKITKRGQNVTFRCDPISEHNRLYWYRQTLGQGPEFLTYFQNEAQLEKSRLLSDRFSAERPKGSFSTLEIQRTEQGDSAMYLCASSLPKGGANYGYTFGSGTRLTVV.

This clonotype was counted between two and nine times. CDR3 DNA: TGTGCCAGCAGCTCCCCTGCCCGGGATACGAACACTGAAGCTTTCTTT. Translating it yields CASSSPARDTNTEAFF. The chain links TRBV11-3 to TRBJ1-1; no firm D call. Germline assignment: CDR1 SGHNT and CDR2 YENEEA. Trimming pared 4 bases from V and 1 base from J, leaving 16 bases between. The CDR3 sequence is 16 residues long.

The rearrangement uses TRBV7-9 and TRBJ2-1; D may be TRBD1 or TRBD2 (5 bases each). CDR3 length: 15 amino acids. Germline V lookup: CDR1 SEHNR, CDR2 FQNEAQ (reference sequence). Between the trimmed V and J ends, which lost 8 bases and 7 bases, there was a span of 21 bases. The DNA for the CDR3 is TGTGCCAGCGGAGCGGTTGGGGGACGAGGAAATGAGCAGTTCTTC. Its protein product is CASGAVGGRGNEQFF. The entire variable domain, with the rest obtained from reference TRBV7-9 and TRBJ2-1, is as follows: DTGVSQNPRHKITKRGQNVTFRCDPISEHNRLYWYRQTLGQGPEFLTYFQNEAQLEKSRLLSDRFSAERPKGSFSTLEIQRTEQGDSAMYLCASGAVGGRGNEQFFGPGTRLTVL.

There are a few counts of this clonotype. The chain employs TRBV30 and TRBJ1-5; D gene uncertain. Looked up from germline, CDR1 is GTSNPN and CDR2 is SVGIG (reference sequence). The CDR3 consists of 15 residues. Trimming removed 0 bases at V and 3 bases at J, with 12 bases between. The CDR3 bases are TGTGCCTGGAGTGTGGGGTCAAACCCCAATCAGCCCCAGCATTTT. This translates into CAWSVGSNPNQPQHF. Full variable domain (rest looked up from reference TRBV30 and TRBJ1-5): SQTIHQWPATLVQPVGSPLSLECTVEGTSNPNLYWYRQAAGRGLQLLFYSVGIGQISSEVPQNLSASRPQDRQFILSSKKLLLSDSGFYLCAWSVGSNPNQPQHFGDGTRLSIL.

This clonotype was seen more than once but under ten times. The J gene is TRBJ2-7, the V gene TRBV20-1; 10 nucleotides agree with TRBD2. J gave up 1 base and V 3 bases, and 6 bases lay outside the gene matches. This CDR3 region has 15 residues. Germline V gene sequence: CDR1 DFQATT, CDR2 SNEGSKA (reference sequence). The CDR3 coding sequence is TGCAGTGCTAGCGGGCTAGCGGGGGCATCCTACGAGCAGTACTTC. This sequence encodes CSASGLAGASYEQYF.

The gene calls are TRBV2 and TRBJ2-4; no clear D. Deletions cut 4 bases from V and 0 bases from J, with 7 bases between. Germline V lookup: CDR1 SNHLY, CDR2 FYNNEI. The length of the CDR3 is 14 residues. The CDR3 region has the DNA TGTGCCAGCAGTGTATCCCTAGCCAAAAACATTCAGTACTTC. Translated: CASSVSLAKNIQYF.

In its sample, this clonotype was seen a few times. The genes are TRBV5-1 and TRBJ1-1; 7 nucleotides agree with TRBD1. From germline, CDR1 is SGHRS and CDR2 YFSETQ. The CDR3 has 11 amino acids. J was trimmed by 5 bases and V by 8 bases; bases with no gene match: 3. As DNA, the CDR3 is TGCGCCAGTACGACAGGGACTGAAGCTTTCTTT. Protein sequence: CASTTGTEAFF.

A few counts support this clonotype. This chain joins TRBV9 and TRBJ2-3; 15 positions match TRBD2. The V gene's germline CDR1 is SGDLS and CDR2 YYNGEE. V dropped 2 bases and J dropped 2; count of bases not matched to a gene: 6. The CDR3 has 18 amino acids. The CDR3 nucleotides read TGTGCCAGCAGCGTGGGACTAGCGGGGGGAGTTGTCACAGATACGCAGTATTTT. It codes for CASSVGLAGGVVTDTQYF.

The chain employs TRBV5-1 and TRBJ2-1, with D perhaps matching TRBD1 or TRBD2 (5 bases each). CDR1 is SGHRS and CDR2 is YFSETQ in the germline V gene. With 5 bases removed from V and 0 bases from J, the gap between germline ends came to 15 bases. This CDR3 comprises 16 residues. The CDR3, as DNA: TGCGCCAGCAGTTCGGGGCTACGGACCTCCTACAATGAGCAGTTCTTC. Amino acids: CASSSGLRTSYNEQFF.

Ten or more counts support this clonotype. The chain recombines TRBV20-1 with TRBJ2-2; D call uncertain. The V gene lost 7 bases and the J gene lost 0 bases, with 9 bases spanning the gap. The V gene's germline CDR1 is DFQATT and CDR2 SNEGSKA (reference sequence). This CDR3 is built from 13 residues. CDR3 DNA sequence: TGCAGTGTCTCAGGCACGAACACCGGGGAGCTGTTTTTT. Translated, it gives CSVSGTNTGELFF.

J is TRBJ1-2 and V is TRBV4-1, with D perhaps matching TRBD1 (5 bases). Germline CDR1 and CDR2: MGHRA and YSYEKL. This CDR3 region has 15 residues. The germline V and J ends were trimmed by 1 base and 8 bases, with 17 bases remaining between them. The CDR3 region is CASSQVPGPPEGYTF. The CDR3 DNA sequence: TGCGCCAGCAGCCAAGTACCGGGGCCCCCCGAGGGCTACACCTTC.

This sequence joins TRBV29-1 and TRBJ2-7, with unresolved D. The CDR3 has 13 residues. Trimming removed 3 bases at V and 6 bases at J, with 15 bases between. The germline V gene has CDR1 SQVTM and CDR2 ANQGSEA. CDR3 sequence: CSVEEKNSLEQYF. As DNA, the CDR3 is TGCAGCGTTGAGGAGAAAAACTCCCTCGAGCAGTACTTC.

With regard to this clonotype: The junction does not match germline at one end; this may be a read error. This chain links TRBV5-1 with TRBJ2-7; 14 nucleotides agree with TRBD2. This CDR3 is built from 17 residues. Per germline, CDR1 SGHRS and CDR2 YFSETQ. In DNA, the CDR3 is TGCGCCAGCAGCGGGTCGACTAGCGGGGGGGCCTCCTCCGAGCAGTACTTC. Its protein product is CASSGSTSGGASSEQYF.

The genes are TRBV12-3 or TRBV12-4 and TRBJ2-1; 9 nucleotides agree with TRBD2. The V segment lost 8 bases and the J segment 1 base; nucleotides outside the gene matches: 12. The CDR3 consists of 17 residues. The CDR3 region has the DNA TGTGCCAGCGGGCACTTCGCGGGGGGGCTTTCCTACAATGAGCAGTTCTTC. It codes for CASGHFAGGLSYNEQFF.

The chain has TRBV24-1 and TRBJ1-3, with D possibly being TRBD1 (5 bases). CDR1 is KGHDR and CDR2 is SFDVKD in the germline V gene. This CDR3 contains 13 residues. The V gene lost 9 bases and the J gene lost 3 bases, with 11 bases spanning the gap. CDR3 residues: CATSDSIGNTIYF. CDR3 DNA sequence: TGTGCCACCTCAGACAGCATTGGAAACACCATATATTTT.

This clonotype is a singleton in its sample. The chain recombines TRBV7-6 with TRBJ1-1; no clear D gene. The CDR3 covers 14 residues. Trimming left V 5 bases short and J 4 bases short, with 14 bases between. The germline V gene encodes CDR1 SGHVS and CDR2 FNYEAQ. Here the CDR3 reads CASSNSKVSTEAFF. The CDR3 DNA reads TGTGCCAGCAGCAATTCCAAGGTCTCCACTGAAGCTTTCTTT. The variable domain in full, with the rest retrieved from reference TRBV7-6 and TRBJ1-1, is GAGVSQSPRYKVTKRGQDVALRCDPISGHVSLYWYRQALGQGPEFLTYFNYEAQQDKSGLPNDRFSAERPEGSISTLTIQRTEQRDSAMYRCASSNSKVSTEAFFGQGTRLTVV.

The V and J genes are TRBV24-1 and TRBJ1-5; D remains unclear. Germline V lookup: CDR1 KGHDR, CDR2 SFDVKD. The CDR3 is made up of 14 amino acids. The V gene lost 0 bases and the J gene lost 3 bases, with 5 bases spanning the gap. CDR3 sequence reads: CATSDLLNNQPQHF. The CDR3, as DNA: TGTGCCACCAGTGATTTGCTAAACAATCAGCCCCAGCATTTT.

The chain links TRBV7-9 to TRBJ1-1; TRBD1 matches at 7 bases. Germline-derived CDR1 and CDR2 are SEHNR and FQNEAQ (reference sequence). The junction had 6 bases not matched to a gene; V was cut back by 5 bases and J by 0 bases. CDR3 length: 15 residues. The CDR3 DNA reads TGTGCCAGCAGCATGGCAGGGGGGATGAACACTGAAGCTTTCTTT. As protein: CASSMAGGMNTEAFF.